The next 25 T cell receptor beta chains were all read from a single sample in a study of shared clonotypes between healthy human individuals. The assay was immunoSEQ multiplex PCR, and TCRdb's table has in-frame clones only and misses some. The repertoire holds hundreds of thousands of clones, roughly 70% seen once, with 1.5% to 2% in the top ten. Sequencing used memory CD4+ T cells sorted from blood. Subset noted: CD45RA-negative fraction. The receptors stem from a woman younger than 45 in good health.

This clone was counted only a few times. The V call is TRBV19, the J call TRBJ1-1; 9 nucleotides line up with TRBD1. V dropped 5 bases and J dropped 3; count of bases not matched to a gene: 4. Germline lookup yields CDR1 LNHDA and CDR2 SQIVND (reference sequence). The CDR3 has 14 residues. The CDR3 DNA sequence: TGTGCCAGTAGTTTACAGGGGGCCTACACTGAAGCTTTCTTT. Protein product: CASSLQGAYTEAFF.

As DNA, the CDR3 is TGTGCCAGCAGTGAATCCTGGCTAGCCAAAAACATTCAGTACTTC. Translated: CASSESWLAKNIQYF. The chain links TRBV2 to TRBJ2-4, with no clear D. The CDR3 sequence is 15 residues long. CDR1 and CDR2 from the germline V gene are SNHLY and FYNNEI. Trimming pared 2 bases from V and 0 bases from J, leaving 8 bases between.

The chain couples TRBV5-4 to TRBJ2-1, with a weak D call TRBD1 (6 bases). This CDR3 is built from 15 residues. The germline V gene has CDR1 SGHNT and CDR2 YYREEE (reference sequence). With 2 bases removed from V and 6 bases from J, the gap between germline ends came to 15 bases. The CDR3 sequence is CASSFPRDILNEQFF. Written as DNA, the CDR3 is TGTGCCAGCAGCTTCCCCCGGGACATCCTCAATGAGCAGTTCTTC.

V gene TRBV18 combines with J gene TRBJ1-1; tentative D call: TRBD1 (6 bases). The CDR3 runs to 13 residues. Trimming left V 6 bases short and J 10 bases short, with 18 bases between. Per germline, CDR1 KGHSH and CDR2 LQKENI. CDR3 sequence reads: CASSQDKGGVAFF. For the CDR3, the DNA is TGTGCCAGCTCTCAAGACAAGGGGGGTGTAGCTTTCTTT.

The CDR3 DNA reads TGTGCCAGCAGCCCCTACGGAGGGGTGAATGAGCAGTTCTTC. Its protein product is CASSPYGGVNEQFF. This chain connects TRBV7-9 to TRBJ2-1; D perhaps matches TRBD2 (6 bases). The germline CDR1 and CDR2 sequences are SEHNR and FQNEAQ (reference sequence). V was cut by 5 bases and J by 7 bases, with 15 bases left in between. The CDR3 has 14 amino acids.

J is TRBJ1-2 and V is TRBV7-2, with 9 bases matching TRBD1. CDR1 and CDR2 from the germline V gene are SGHTA and FQGNSA. This CDR3 region has 14 residues. Trimming removed 7 bases from V and 4 bases from J; junction bases left unmatched: 7. The chain's CDR3 is CASTPGTGRYGYTF. CDR3 DNA: TGTGCCAGCACCCCCGGGACAGGGCGCTATGGCTACACCTTC.

This chain joins TRBV11-2 and TRBJ2-7, with D perhaps TRBD1 or TRBD2 (5 bases each). Germline V lookup: CDR1 SGHAT, CDR2 FQNNGV. Trimming stripped 6 bases from V and 4 bases from J, with 25 bases between. CDR3 length: 17 amino acids. CDR3 in amino acids: CASSLTFAGTAAYEQYF. Written as DNA, the CDR3 is TGTGCCAGCAGTCTTACCTTCGCCGGGACGGCCGCATACGAGCAGTACTTC.

Concerning this clone: This same CDR3 is encoded by further DNA sequences in the sample. The chain has TRBV2 and TRBJ1-2, with D possibly matching TRBD1 (5 bases). The CDR3 contains 14 residues. CDR1 SNHLY and CDR2 FYNNEI come from the germline V gene. Trimming removed 2 bases from V and 2 bases from J, with 9 bases in between. As DNA, the CDR3 is TGTGCCAGCAGTGAACGGGGGGAGAACTATGGCTACACCTTC. Translated, it gives CASSERGENYGYTF.

The chain combines TRBV28 with TRBJ1-5; D perhaps matches TRBD1 (5 bases). This CDR3 has 13 amino acids. Germline-derived CDR1 and CDR2 are MDHEN and SYDVKM. The V end was cut by 2 bases, the J end by 11 bases, with 13 bases between. As DNA, the CDR3 is TGTGCCAGCAGTTTACCGGACATCGGATCCCAGCATTTT. Encoded protein: CASSLPDIGSQHF.

This chain joins TRBV5-1 and TRBJ2-1; weak D call: TRBD1 (6 bases). V lost 2 bases to trimming and J lost 8 bases, with 11 bases between them. There are 13 residues in the CDR3. Germline assignment: CDR1 SGHRS and CDR2 YFSETQ. This chain's CDR3 is CASSLEQGYEQFF. CDR3 nucleotide sequence: TGCGCCAGCAGCTTAGAACAGGGCTATGAGCAGTTCTTC.

The chain uses TRBV11-2 and TRBJ2-7; D perhaps matches TRBD2 (6 bases). The germline V gene has CDR1 SGHAT and CDR2 FQNNGV. V was clipped by 0 bases and J by 3 bases, with 18 bases between them. The CDR3 loop spans 17 amino acids. CDR3 bases: TGTGCCAGCAGCTTAGATCTTTTGGCCGGGAGAAACTACGAGCAGTACTTC. Its protein is CASSLDLLAGRNYEQYF.

This clone was seen at least ten times. J is TRBJ1-1 and V is TRBV5-4; possible D gene TRBD1, 5 bases. The V and J ends lost 3 bases and 5 bases respectively, with 14 bases between them. Germline V gene data show CDR1 as SGHNT and CDR2 as YYREEE (reference sequence). There are 14 residues in the CDR3. The CDR3 loop reads CASSSWGGGTEAFF. The DNA of the CDR3 is TGTGCCAGCAGCTCTTGGGGGGGAGGGACTGAAGCTTTCTTT.

In this sample, this clone turned up many times. Other DNA sequences within the sample encode an identical CDR3. The chain employs TRBV2 and TRBJ2-3; D gene uncertain. Germline V gives CDR1 SNHLY, CDR2 FYNNEI. V was clipped by 8 bases and J by 2 bases, with 5 bases between them. This CDR3 region has 11 residues. DNA for the CDR3: TGTGCCAGCTCTTACACAGATACGCAGTATTTT. It specifies CASSYTDTQYF.

The chain combines TRBV10-2 with TRBJ1-3; D call uncertain. CDR3 length: 17 residues. Between the trimmed V and J ends, which lost 3 bases and 2 bases, there was a span of 17 bases. Germline-derived CDR1 and CDR2 are WSHSY and SAAADI. The CDR3 loop reads CASSDRAGRAAGNTIYF. Here the CDR3 DNA reads TGCGCCAGCAGTGATCGGGCGGGCCGAGCGGCTGGAAACACCATATATTTT.

This chain links TRBV4-1 with TRBJ1-2, with 7 bases aligning to TRBD1. This CDR3 comprises 14 residues. With V trimmed by 3 bases and J by 4 bases, 5 bases remained unmatched. In germline, CDR1 is MGHRA, CDR2 YSYEKL. DNA of the CDR3: TGCGCCAGCAGCCACACAGGGGTCGGCTATGGCTACACCTTC. Amino acids: CASSHTGVGYGYTF.

This clone was counted only a few times. CDR3 protein: CASSHLGLLEETQYF. The CDR3 DNA reads as TGTGCCAGCAGTCACCTGGGACTGCTTGAAGAGACCCAGTACTTC. The rearrangement joins TRBV28 to TRBJ2-5, with D perhaps matching TRBD2 (6 bases). V was cut by 5 bases and J by 3 bases, with 16 bases left in between. The CDR3 has 15 residues. Germline loops: CDR1 MDHEN, CDR2 SYDVKM.

This clone was counted a few times. The chain links TRBV4-1 to TRBJ1-5, with 7 bases aligning to TRBD1. CDR3 size: 15 residues. Germline trimming cut 2 bases from V and 6 bases from J; bases unmatched to any gene: 7. CDR1 is MGHRA, CDR2 YSYEKL, per germline. The chain's CDR3 is CASSQPDRVGQPQHF. CDR3 bases: TGCGCCAGCAGCCAACCCGACAGGGTTGGTCAGCCCCAGCATTTT.

This chain links TRBV30 with TRBJ2-5, with a tentative D call TRBD1 (5 bases). The CDR3 runs to 14 residues. Germline values: CDR1 GTSNPN, CDR2 SVGIG (reference sequence). V was cut by 5 bases and J by 5 bases, with 18 bases left in between. The CDR3 DNA sequence: TGTGCCTGGGGGCAGGGCTATGCTGGGGAGACCCAGTACTTC. This sequence encodes CAWGQGYAGETQYF.

This chain joins TRBV2 and TRBJ1-4; possible D gene TRBD1, 5 bases. The CDR3 has 11 amino acids. Between the trimmed V and J ends, which lost 6 bases and 8 bases, there was a span of 7 bases. Germline V gene sequence: CDR1 SNHLY, CDR2 FYNNEI. CDR3 sequence: CASRGLEKLFF. CDR3 DNA sequence: TGTGCCAGCAGGGGACTAGAAAAACTGTTTTTT.

J is TRBJ1-5 and V is TRBV5-1, with D perhaps TRBD1 (6 bases). The length of the CDR3 is 15 residues. Trimming removed 4 bases at V and 4 bases at J, with 15 bases between. Germline V lookup: CDR1 SGHRS, CDR2 YFSETQ. CDR3: CASSPGGPLNQPQHF. The CDR3 coding sequence is TGCGCCAGCAGCCCGGGGGGCCCGCTGAATCAGCCCCAGCATTTT.

The count of this clone is one. The chain carries TRBV28 and TRBJ1-5; no clear D. The germline V gene encodes CDR1 MDHEN and CDR2 SYDVKM. The germline V and J ends were trimmed by 7 bases and 2 bases, with 24 bases remaining between them. The CDR3 runs 18 residues. DNA of the CDR3: TGTGCCAGCATGGTGTCAAGCGTCGTCCGGTATGGCAATCAGCCCCAGCATTTT. It encodes CASMVSSVVRYGNQPQHF.

J is TRBJ2-1 and V is TRBV7-2; TRBD2 agrees at 11 bases. The CDR3 length is 16 residues. Germline loops: CDR1 SGHTA, CDR2 FQGNSA. V shed 6 bases, J shed 7 bases, and the junction held 11 bases outside the gene matches. Here the CDR3 reads CASSQDTLAGVNEQFF. CDR3 coding DNA: TGTGCCAGCAGTCAAGACACACTAGCGGGGGTTAATGAGCAGTTCTTC. Together with reference TRBV7-2 and TRBJ2-1, the CDR3 gives the full variable domain: GAGVSQSPSNKVTEKGKDVELRCDPISGHTALYWYRQSLGQGLEFLIYFQGNSAPDKSGLPSDRFSAERTGGSVSTLTIQRTQQEDSAVYLCASSQDTLAGVNEQFFGPGTRLTVL.

Points on this clone: Other DNA sequences in this sample translate to the same CDR3. V is TRBV5-1 and J is TRBJ2-3, with 15 positions matching TRBD2. This CDR3 has 19 residues. V lost 0 bases to trimming and J lost 3 bases; unmatched junction nucleotides: 8. Germline V lookup: CDR1 SGHRS, CDR2 YFSETQ. CDR3 region: CASSLGHTGLAGGTDTQYF. In DNA form, the CDR3 reads TGCGCCAGCAGCTTGGGGCACACTGGACTAGCGGGAGGGACAGATACGCAGTATTTT.

The chain has TRBV7-3 and TRBJ1-3; 9 positions agree with TRBD1. Trimming took 5 bases from V and 8 from J; bases not matched to a gene: 7. CDR3 size: 14 residues. Germline CDR1 reads SGHTA; CDR2 reads FQGTGA. CDR3 nucleotide sequence: TGTGCCAGCAGCCAAGGACAGGGGCGGGACACCATATATTTT. Translation gives CASSQGQGRDTIYF. Full variable domain (remainder filled in from reference TRBV7-3 and TRBJ1-3): GAGVSQTPSNKVTEKGKYVELRCDPISGHTALYWYRQSLGQGPEFLIYFQGTGAADDSGLPNDRFFAVRPEGSVSTLKIQRTERGDSAVYLCASSQGQGRDTIYFGEGSWLTVV.

This clone appeared a few times. V and J are TRBV6-5 and TRBJ2-1; no clear D. The length of the CDR3 is 15 residues. V lost 5 bases and J 2 bases, leaving 13 bases between the germline ends. Germline CDR1 is MNHEY and CDR2 is SVGAGI. The chain's CDR3 is CASSLQRSPYNEQFF. The CDR3 DNA sequence: TGTGCCAGCAGTCTACAGCGTTCTCCCTACAATGAGCAGTTCTTC.